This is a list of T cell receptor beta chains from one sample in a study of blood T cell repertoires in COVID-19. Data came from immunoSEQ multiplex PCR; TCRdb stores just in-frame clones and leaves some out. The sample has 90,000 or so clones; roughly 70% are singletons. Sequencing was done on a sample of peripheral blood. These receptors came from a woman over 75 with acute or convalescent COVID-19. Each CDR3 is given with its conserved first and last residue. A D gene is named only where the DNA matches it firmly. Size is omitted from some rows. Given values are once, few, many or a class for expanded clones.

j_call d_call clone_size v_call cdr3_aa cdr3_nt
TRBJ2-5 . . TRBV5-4 CASSFGAGPSKETQYF TGTGCCAGCAGCTTTGGGGCGGGACCATCCAAAGAGACCCAGTACTTC
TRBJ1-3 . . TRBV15 CATAAGPGNTIYF TGTGCCACCGCAGCGGGTCCTGGAAACACCATATATTTT
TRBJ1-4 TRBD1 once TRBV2 CASKDRDGNEKLFF TGTGCCAGCAAAGACAGGGACGGAAATGAAAAACTGTTTTTT
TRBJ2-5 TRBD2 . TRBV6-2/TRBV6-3 CASSYSMGQRGWGETQYF TGTGCCAGCAGTTACTCGATGGGCCAGCGGGGGTGGGGAGAGACCCAGTACTTC
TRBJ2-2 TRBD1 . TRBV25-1 CASSEGQGALRTGELFF TGTGCCAGCAGTGAGGGACAGGGGGCACTAAGGACCGGGGAGCTGTTTTTT
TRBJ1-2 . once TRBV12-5 CASASGEIGYTF TGTGCTAGTGCCTCCGGGGAGATTGGCTACACCTTC
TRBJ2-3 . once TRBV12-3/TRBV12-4 CASSSSADTQYF TGTGCCAGCAGTTCTTCAGCAGATACGCAGTATTTT
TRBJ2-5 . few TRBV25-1 CASSALTALETQYF TGTGCCAGCAGTGCCCTTACAGCCCTCGAGACCCAGTACTTC
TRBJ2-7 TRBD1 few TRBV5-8 CASFRGQGMGSSYEQYF TGTGCCAGCTTCCGGGGACAGGGAATGGGGAGCTCCTACGAGCAGTACTTC
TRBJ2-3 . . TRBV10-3 CAISGRQATDTQYF TGTGCCATCAGTGGGAGACAGGCCACAGATACGCAGTATTTT
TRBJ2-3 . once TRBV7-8 CASSRIVADTQYF TGTGCCAGCAGCCGGATAGTGGCAGATACGCAGTATTTT
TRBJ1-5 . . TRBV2 CASSEALYSNQPQHF TGTGCCAGCAGTGAAGCCTTGTATAGCAATCAGCCCCAGCATTTT
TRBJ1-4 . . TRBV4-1 CASSQDERKLFF TGCGCCAGCAGCCAAGATGAGAGGAAACTGTTTTTT
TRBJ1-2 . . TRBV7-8 CASSLSHQGSGYTF TGTGCCAGCAGCTTATCCCACCAGGGGTCCGGCTACACCTTC
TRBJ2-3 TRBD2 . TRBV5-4 CASSLAGGATPRDTQYF TGTGCCAGCAGCTTGGCCGGGGGGGCTACCCCCCGGGATACGCAGTATTTT
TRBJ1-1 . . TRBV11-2 CASSFEENTEAFF TGTGCCAGCAGCTTCGAGGAGAACACTGAAGCTTTCTTT
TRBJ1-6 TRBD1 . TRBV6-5 CASSSQGAGSPLHF TGTGCCAGCAGTTCACAGGGGGCCGGTTCACCCCTCCACTTT
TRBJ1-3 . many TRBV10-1 CASSYTTLERWNTIYF TGCGCCAGCAGTTACACTACCTTAGAGAGGTGGAACACCATATATTTT
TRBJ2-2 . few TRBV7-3 CASSPTGSGGELFF TGTGCCAGCAGCCCCACAGGGTCGGGCGGGGAGCTGTTTTTT
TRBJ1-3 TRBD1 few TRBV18 CASSPNRGRSGNTIYF TGTGCCAGCTCACCAAACAGGGGGCGCAGTGGAAACACCATATATTTT
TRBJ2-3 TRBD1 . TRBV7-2 CASSLQGATDTQYF TGTGCCAGCAGCTTACAGGGGGCTACAGATACGCAGTATTTT
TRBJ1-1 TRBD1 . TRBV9 CASSATGSGTEAFF TGTGCCAGCAGCGCGACAGGGTCGGGGACTGAAGCTTTCTTT
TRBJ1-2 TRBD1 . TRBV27 CASGTASNYGYTF TGTGCCAGCGGGACAGCTTCTAACTATGGCTACACCTTC
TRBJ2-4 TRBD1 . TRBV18 CASSPGTVLAKNIQYF TGTGCCAGCTCACCTGGGACAGTCCTAGCCAAAAACATTCAGTACTTC
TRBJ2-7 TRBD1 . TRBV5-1 CASSTLTGGIYEQYF TGCGCCAGCAGCACCCTGACAGGGGGAATCTACGAGCAGTACTTC
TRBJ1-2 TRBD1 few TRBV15 CATSKDRGYYGYTF TGTGCCACCAGCAAAGACAGGGGGTACTATGGCTACACCTTC
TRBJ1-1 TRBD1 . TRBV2 CASTRTGGNTEAFF TGTGCCAGCACCAGGACAGGGGGCAACACTGAAGCTTTCTTT
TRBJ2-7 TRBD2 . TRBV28 CASKLAAHPTYEQYF TGTGCCAGCAAACTAGCGGCCCACCCCACGTACGAGCAGTACTTC
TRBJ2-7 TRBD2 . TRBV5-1 CASSMGAGTYEQYF TGCGCCAGCAGCATGGGAGCGGGGACCTACGAGCAGTACTTC